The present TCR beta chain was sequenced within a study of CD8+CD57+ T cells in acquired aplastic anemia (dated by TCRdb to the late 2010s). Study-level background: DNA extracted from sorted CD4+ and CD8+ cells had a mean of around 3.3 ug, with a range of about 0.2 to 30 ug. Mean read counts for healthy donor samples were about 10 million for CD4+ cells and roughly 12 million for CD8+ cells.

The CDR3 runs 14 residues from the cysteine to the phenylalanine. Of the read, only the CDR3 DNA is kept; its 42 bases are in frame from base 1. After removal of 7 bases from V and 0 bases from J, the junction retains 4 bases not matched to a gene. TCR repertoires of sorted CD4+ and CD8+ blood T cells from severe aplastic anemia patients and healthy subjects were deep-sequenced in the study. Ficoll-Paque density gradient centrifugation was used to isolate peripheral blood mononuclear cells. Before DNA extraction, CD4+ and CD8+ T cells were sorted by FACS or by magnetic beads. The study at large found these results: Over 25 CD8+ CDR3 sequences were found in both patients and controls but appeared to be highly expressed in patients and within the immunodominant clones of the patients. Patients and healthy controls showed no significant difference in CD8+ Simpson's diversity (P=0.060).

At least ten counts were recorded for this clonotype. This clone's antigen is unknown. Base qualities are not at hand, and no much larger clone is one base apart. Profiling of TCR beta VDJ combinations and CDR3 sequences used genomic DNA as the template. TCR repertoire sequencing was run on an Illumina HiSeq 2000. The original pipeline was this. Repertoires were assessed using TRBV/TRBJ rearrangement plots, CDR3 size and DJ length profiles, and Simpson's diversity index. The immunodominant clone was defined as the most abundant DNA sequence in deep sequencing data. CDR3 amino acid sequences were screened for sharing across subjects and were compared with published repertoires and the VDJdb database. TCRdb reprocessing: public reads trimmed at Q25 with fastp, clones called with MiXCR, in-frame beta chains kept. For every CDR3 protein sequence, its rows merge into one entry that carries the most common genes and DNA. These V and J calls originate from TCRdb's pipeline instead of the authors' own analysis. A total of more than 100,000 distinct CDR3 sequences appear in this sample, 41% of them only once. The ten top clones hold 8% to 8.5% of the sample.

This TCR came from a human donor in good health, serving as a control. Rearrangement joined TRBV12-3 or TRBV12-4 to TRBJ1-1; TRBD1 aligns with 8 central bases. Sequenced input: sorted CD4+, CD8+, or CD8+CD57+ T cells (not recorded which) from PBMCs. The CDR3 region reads CASKPGQVNTEAFF. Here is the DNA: TGTGCCAGCAAACCGGGACAGGTGAACACTGAAGCTTTCTTT.